This T cell receptor (beta chain) was obtained from a study of shared clonotypes between healthy human individuals. The study, taken as a whole, reports: Clonotype sharing among the donors was expected to vary with sequencing depth.

The J segment lost 0 bases and the V segment lost 6 bases, leaving 4 bases of the junction unmatched. This CDR3 contains 14 residues. Germline V gene sequence: CDR1 MNHNY, CDR2 SVGAGI (reference sequence). An even split of each subset's genomic DNA across several immunoSEQ plates was performed. Profiled with immunoSEQ multiplex PCR; TCRdb holds only in-frame clones, not every one. The sample lists millions of clones, 90% to 95% seen once, with approximately 0.13% in the top ten. Note on this clone: Its specificity is not known.

The CD4+ fraction was divided into a CD45RA+ naive subset and a CD45RA-negative memory subset. The TCR comes from a man younger than 35 in good health. What was sequenced was naive CD4+ T cells sorted from blood. Subset given: CD45RA+ positively selected. The chain is built from TRBV6-6 and TRBJ1-1; 7 bases line up with TRBD1. CDR3 residues: CASREDRMNTEAFF. CDR3 in DNA: TGTGCCAGCAGGGAGGACAGGATGAACACTGAAGCTTTCTTT.